This TCR beta chain appears in the sequencing data of a study of blood T cell repertoires in COVID-19. Study context: Samples representing acute and convalescent COVID-19 were sourced from the United States, Italy and Spain.

Only in-frame clones appear in the TCRdb table, and some are missing; sequencing was by immunoSEQ multiplex PCR. In the table there are roughly 79,000 clones, less than 90% of which are singletons. The CDR3 runs 15 residues. With 0 bases clipped from V and 5 bases from J, the junction kept 6 bases outside the gene matches. Germline values: CDR1 SGDLS, CDR2 YYNGEE. The specimen was peripheral blood. V and J are TRBV9 and TRBJ2-3; 7 bases align to TRBD1. The receptor's source is a man aged 55 to 70 with active or convalescent COVID-19. This chain's CDR3 is CASSVVGQERDTQYF. The CDR3 DNA follows: TGTGCCAGCAGCGTAGTAGGACAGGAGAGAGATACGCAGTATTTT.